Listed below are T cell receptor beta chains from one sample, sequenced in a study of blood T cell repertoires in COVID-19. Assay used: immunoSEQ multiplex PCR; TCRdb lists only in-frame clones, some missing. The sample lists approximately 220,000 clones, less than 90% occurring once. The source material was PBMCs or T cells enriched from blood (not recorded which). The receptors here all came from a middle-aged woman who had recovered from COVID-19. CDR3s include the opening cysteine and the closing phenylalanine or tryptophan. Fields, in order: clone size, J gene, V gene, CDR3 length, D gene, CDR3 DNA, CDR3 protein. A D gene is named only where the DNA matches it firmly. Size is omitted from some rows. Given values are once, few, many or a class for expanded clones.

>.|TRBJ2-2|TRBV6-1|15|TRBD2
TGTGCCAGCAGCATAGCGGGAGGCAACACCGGGGAGCTGTTTTTT
CASSIAGGNTGELFF
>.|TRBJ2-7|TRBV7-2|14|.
TGTGCCAGCAGCTTAGGTGGGGCAGCCTACGAGCAGTACTTC
CASSLGGAAYEQYF
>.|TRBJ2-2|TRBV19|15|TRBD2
TGTGCCAGTAGTATTTGGCTAGCGGGAGCCGGGGAGCTGTTTTTT
CASSIWLAGAGELFF
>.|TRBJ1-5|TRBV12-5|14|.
TGTGCTAGTGCCTCGGGACTCCCGATCTCGCCCCAGCATTTT
CASASGLPISPQHF
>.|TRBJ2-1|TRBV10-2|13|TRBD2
TGCGCCAGCAGTGGGACTAGTCACAATGAGCAGTTCTTC
CASSGTSHNEQFF
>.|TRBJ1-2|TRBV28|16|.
TGTGCCAGCAGCCCTAAGTTCCCTCCCCCTAACTATGGCTACACCTTC
CASSPKFPPPNYGYTF
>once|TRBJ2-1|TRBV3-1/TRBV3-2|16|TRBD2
TGTGCCAGCAGCCTTGGCGGGAGACGCCCCTACAATGAGCAGTTCTTC
CASSLGGRRPYNEQFF
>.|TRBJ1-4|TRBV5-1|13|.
TGCGCCAGCAGCTTGGGGCTTAATGAAAAACTGTTTTTT
CASSLGLNEKLFF
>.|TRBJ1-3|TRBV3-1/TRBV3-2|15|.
TGTGCCAGCAGCCAAGATAGAGTAGTGGGAAACACCATATATTTT
CASSQDRVVGNTIYF
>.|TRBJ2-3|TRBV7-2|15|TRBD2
TGTGCCAGCAGCTTGGGACTAGCGGGTCTAGATACGCAGTATTTT
CASSLGLAGLDTQYF
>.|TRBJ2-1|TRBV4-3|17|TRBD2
TGCGCCAGCAGCCAAGATCGCGTAGCGGGCAGGGACAATGAGCAGTTCTTC
CASSQDRVAGRDNEQFF
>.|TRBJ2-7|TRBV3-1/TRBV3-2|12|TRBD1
TGTGCCAGCAGCCAACCAGGGGGCGAGCAGTACTTC
CASSQPGGEQYF
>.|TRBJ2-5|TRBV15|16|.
TGTGCCACCAGCAGGTGGTTAGGAGCTGGCCAAGAGACCCAGTACTTC
CATSRWLGAGQETQYF
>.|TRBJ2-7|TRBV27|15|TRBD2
TGTGCCAGCAGCCTCGTTTGGGGGGGTTCCTACGAGCAGTACTTC
CASSLVWGGSYEQYF
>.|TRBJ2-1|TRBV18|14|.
TGTGCCAGCTCACGGAGGGGTGGGTTCAATGAGCAGTTCTTC
CASSRRGGFNEQFF
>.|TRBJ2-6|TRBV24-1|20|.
TGTGCCACCAGTGATTTCACCAATTCAACAGGGCCTTCTGGGGCCAACGTCCTGACTTTC
CATSDFTNSTGPSGANVLTF
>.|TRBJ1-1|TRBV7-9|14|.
TGTGCCAGCAGCTCAGACAGTATGAACACTGAAGCTTTCTTT
CASSSDSMNTEAFF
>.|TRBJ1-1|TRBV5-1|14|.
TGCGCCAGCAGCCCGCTGGAGGGAGGCACTGAAGCTTTCTTT
CASSPLEGGTEAFF
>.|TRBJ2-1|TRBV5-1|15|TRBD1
TGCGCCAGCAGTCCTGGGCCGGGACAGGTTAATGAGCAGTTCTTC
CASSPGPGQVNEQFF
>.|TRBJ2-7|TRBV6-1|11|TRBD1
TGTGCCAGCAGTGAAGGGACAGGGTATTACTTC
CASSEGTGYYF
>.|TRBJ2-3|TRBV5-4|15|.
TGTGCCAGCAGCCTACTAGACGGGAGCGCAGATACGCAGTATTTT
CASSLLDGSADTQYF
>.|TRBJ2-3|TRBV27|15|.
TGTGCCAGCAGTTATCGTCAGGAGGGTCGCAATACGCAGTATTTT
CASSYRQEGRNTQYF
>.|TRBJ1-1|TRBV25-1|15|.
TGTGCCAGCAGCAACTCGATTCAGGGCCACACTGAAGCTTTCTTT
CASSNSIQGHTEAFF
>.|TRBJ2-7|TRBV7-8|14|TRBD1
TGTGCCAGCAGCCCCTCGGGCAGGGGGCTAGAGCAGTACTTC
CASSPSGRGLEQYF
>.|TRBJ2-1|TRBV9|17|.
TGTGCCAGCAGCGACACCCTCGGGGGAGCCGGTTACAATGAGCAGTTCTTC
CASSDTLGGAGYNEQFF
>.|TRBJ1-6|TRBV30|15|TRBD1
TGTGCCACATCCGGGACAGCTCTTAAGAATTCACCCCTCCACTTT
CATSGTALKNSPLHF
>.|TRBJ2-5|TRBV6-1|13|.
TGTGCCAGCAGTGAGGCCTTTCAAGAGACCCAGTACTTC
CASSEAFQETQYF
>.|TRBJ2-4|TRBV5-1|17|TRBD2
TGCGCCAGCAGCCTCGGATCTAGCGGGAGAGTCCGCAACATTCAGTACTTC
CASSLGSSGRVRNIQYF
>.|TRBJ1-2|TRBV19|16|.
TGTGCCAGTAGTATAGAGAGAAGCGGAGCTAACTATGGCTACACCTTC
CASSIERSGANYGYTF
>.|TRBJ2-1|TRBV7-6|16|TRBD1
TGTGCCAGCGGCAAATTACCGGGACAGACAAACAATGAGCAGTTCTTC
CASGKLPGQTNNEQFF
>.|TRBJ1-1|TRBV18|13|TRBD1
TGTGCCAGCTCCGGGGACAGGGCCGCTGAAGCTTTCTTT
CASSGDRAAEAFF
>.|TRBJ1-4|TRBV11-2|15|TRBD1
TGTGCCAGCAGCTTAGGGCAGGGGGCGGACGAAAAACTGTTTTTT
CASSLGQGADEKLFF
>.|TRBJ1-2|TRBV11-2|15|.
TGTGCCAGCAGCTTAGACCCTATTGGGGGAGGCGGCTACACCTTC
CASSLDPIGGGGYTF